This TCR beta chain was sequenced for a study of blood T cell repertoires in COVID-19. Overall study context: The samples span acute and convalescent COVID-19 from the United States, Italy and Spain.

The CDR3 has 13 residues. CDR1 is SGHAT and CDR2 is FQNNGV in the germline V gene. Trimming left V 7 bases short and J 6 bases short, with 15 bases between. Original analysis: Nucleated cell counts were estimated from reference gene primer amplification. Libraries were prepared by immunoSEQ multiplex PCR; TCRdb keeps only in-frame clonotypes and omits some of them. The V and J calls and clone size were taken over from that table, and D and trimming were inferred from the DNA. The table lists about 70,000 clones, 80% of them singletons. The sequence came from a man in his sixties or seventies who had recovered from COVID-19. The rearrangement links TRBV11-2 to TRBJ1-1; maybe TRBD1 (5 bases). Sequenced input: peripheral blood. The CDR3 is CASTPPGGAEAFF. The DNA for the CDR3 is TGTGCCAGCACCCCCCCCGGGGGAGCTGAAGCTTTCTTT.